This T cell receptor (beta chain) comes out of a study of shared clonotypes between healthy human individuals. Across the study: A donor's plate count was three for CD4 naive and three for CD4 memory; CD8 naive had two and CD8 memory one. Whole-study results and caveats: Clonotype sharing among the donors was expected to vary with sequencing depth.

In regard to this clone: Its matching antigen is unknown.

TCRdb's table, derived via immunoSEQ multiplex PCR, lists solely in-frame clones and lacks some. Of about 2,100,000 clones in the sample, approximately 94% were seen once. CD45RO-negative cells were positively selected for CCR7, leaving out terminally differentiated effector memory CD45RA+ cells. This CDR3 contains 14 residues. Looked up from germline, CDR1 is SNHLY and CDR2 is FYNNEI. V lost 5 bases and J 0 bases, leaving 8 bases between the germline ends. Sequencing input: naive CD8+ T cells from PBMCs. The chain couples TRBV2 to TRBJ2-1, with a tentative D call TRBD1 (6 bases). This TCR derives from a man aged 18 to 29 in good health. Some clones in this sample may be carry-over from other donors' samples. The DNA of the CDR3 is TGTGCCAGCAGTACAGGGAGCTCCTACAATGAGCAGTTCTTC. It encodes CASSTGSSYNEQFF.